This is a list of T cell receptor beta chains from one sample in a study of T cells in tumors after PD-1 blockade. Profiling relied on immunoSEQ multiplex PCR, and the TCRdb table lists in-frame clones only, not all of them. Of 30,000 to 35,000 clones listed, 55% to 80% are singletons. This specimen consisted of PBMCs, obtained after anti-PD-1 treatment. The receptor set was obtained from a human donor with basal cell carcinoma. Each CDR3 is given with its conserved first and last residue. The D gene is left open where the match is weak. The size field is filled for only some rows; it gives once, few, many or a size class.

-,-,TRBV5-4,TRBJ2-7,TGTGCCAGCAGGTTGGACACTACGACCTACGAGCAGTACTTC,CASRLDTTTYEQYF
-,TRBD1,TRBV19,TRBJ1-2,TGTGCCAGTAGTGCCAGACAGGGGACTAACTATGGCTACACCTTC,CASSARQGTNYGYTF
-,-,TRBV7-2,TRBJ2-7,TGTGCCAGCAGCTTAGGGAGGAGCTACGAGCAGTACTTC,CASSLGRSYEQYF
-,TRBD2,TRBV5-4,TRBJ2-5,TGTGCCAGCAGCCACAATAGCGGGAGGGCCAGGGAGACCCAGTACTTC,CASSHNSGRARETQYF
few,-,TRBV29-1,TRBJ1-2,TGCAGCGTTGACCCGAGGGCACGAGTGGATGGCTACACCTTC,CSVDPRARVDGYTF
few,-,TRBV5-1,TRBJ2-7,TGCGCCAGCAGCTGGACCCCGGGGGCTTCCAACGAGCAGTACTTC,CASSWTPGASNEQYF
once,-,TRBV5-1,TRBJ2-2,TGCGCCAGCAGCTTAGTCCTGGGGGCCACCGGGGAGCTGTTTTTT,CASSLVLGATGELFF
-,-,TRBV5-8,TRBJ2-7,TGTGCCAGCAGCTTGGGACAGCTGCTCCCTTCCTACGAGCAGTACTTC,CASSLGQLLPSYEQYF
-,-,TRBV6-1,TRBJ2-7,TGTGCCAGCAGTGAGAGGACTTTGCCTTTGGAGCAGTACTTC,CASSERTLPLEQYF
-,-,TRBV18,TRBJ1-1,TGTGCCAGCCTTGAAGACGGCAGCTGGACTGAAGCTTTCTTT,CASLEDGSWTEAFF
-,-,TRBV12-3/TRBV12-4,TRBJ1-1,TGTGCCAGCACCAAACAGAAGAACACTGAAGCTTTCTTT,CASTKQKNTEAFF
-,-,TRBV6-2/TRBV6-3,TRBJ1-5,TGTGCCAGCAGTTTAGGGCGGAATGCCTATAGCAATCAGCCCCAGCATTTT,CASSLGRNAYSNQPQHF
few,TRBD1,TRBV7-9,TRBJ2-7,TGTGCCAGCAGCCTCAGGACAGGGAGCGGCTACGAGCAGTACTTC,CASSLRTGSGYEQYF
-,-,TRBV4-2,TRBJ2-3,TGTGCCAGCAGCCAAGGGTTAGCCTCTAGCACAGATACGCAGTATTTT,CASSQGLASSTDTQYF
-,TRBD1,TRBV15,TRBJ2-3,TGTGCCACCAGTATACGACAGGGGGGTAAAGATACGCAGTATTTT,CATSIRQGGKDTQYF
medium-sized,-,TRBV5-3,TRBJ1-1,TGTGCCAGAAGCTTGGACAGGGTGAACACTGAAGCTTTCTTT,CARSLDRVNTEAFF
-,-,TRBV19,TRBJ2-6,TGTGCCAGTAGTACGGGCCTTTGGCGGTCTGGGGCCAACGTCCTGACTTTC,CASSTGLWRSGANVLTF
-,TRBD1,TRBV24-1,TRBJ1-4,TGTGCCACCTCGACAGGGGGGGATGAAAAACTGTTTTTT,CATSTGGDEKLFF
-,-,TRBV30,TRBJ2-2,TGTGCCTGGAGTGATCCCGGGGAGCTGTTTTTT,CAWSDPGELFF
-,-,TRBV19,TRBJ1-5,TGTGCCAGTAGTTTCCAATTTGGCAGCAATCAGCCCCAGCATTTT,CASSFQFGSNQPQHF
-,-,TRBV19,TRBJ1-2,TGTGCCAGTAGTACCGAACAGGGCGCTTTTTATGGCTACACCTTC,CASSTEQGAFYGYTF
once,-,TRBV6-7,TRBJ2-1,TGTGCCAGCAGAGGGCAATCCTACAATGAGCAGTTCTTC,CASRGQSYNEQFF
-,TRBD1,TRBV7-2,TRBJ2-5,TGTGCCAGCAGGGCCAACAGGGGGCCAGGAGAGACCCAGTACTTC,CASRANRGPGETQYF
-,-,TRBV2,TRBJ2-7,TGTGCCAGCCTAGGGTGGACCTACGAGCAGTACTTC,CASLGWTYEQYF
-,-,TRBV11-3,TRBJ2-7,TGTGCCAGCAGCGACACCTACGAGCAGTACTTC,CASSDTYEQYF
-,TRBD2,TRBV9,TRBJ2-1,TGTGCCAGCAGCGTAGGGACTAGCGGGGCGGATGAGCAGTTCTTC,CASSVGTSGADEQFF
-,-,TRBV7-6,TRBJ2-1,TGTGCCAGCAGCTTAAGGGGTTTGGTCGATGAGCAGTTCTTC,CASSLRGLVDEQFF
-,-,TRBV5-6,TRBJ1-6,TGTGCCAGCAGCTTTGCTGGCGGGAATTCACCCCTCCACTTT,CASSFAGGNSPLHF
-,-,TRBV6-5,TRBJ2-3,TGTGCCAGCAGTCCCCGAGGGACTCCTGGAGATACGCAGTATTTT,CASSPRGTPGDTQYF
-,-,TRBV5-4,TRBJ2-1,TGTGCCAGCAGCTTGGAAGGTAATGAGCAGTTCTTC,CASSLEGNEQFF
-,TRBD2,TRBV2,TRBJ2-3,TGTGCCAGCAGTGCGGGCCGGGGGGGCACAGATACGCAGTATTTT,CASSAGRGGTDTQYF
-,-,TRBV7-2,TRBJ2-7,TGTGCCAGCAGCGACATTGGGGGTCCCCCCTACGAGCAGTACTTC,CASSDIGGPPYEQYF
-,TRBD1,TRBV30,TRBJ1-1,TGTGCCTCTAACAGGGGTACTGAAGCTTTCTTT,CASNRGTEAFF
once,TRBD1,TRBV7-9,TRBJ1-2,TGTGCCAGCAGGCAGGGGGGACTTAACTATGGCTACACCTTC,CASRQGGLNYGYTF
many,TRBD1,TRBV7-2,TRBJ1-5,TGTGCCAGCAGCGCTGACAGGGTTGGACAGCCCCAGCATTTT,CASSADRVGQPQHF
-,-,TRBV14,TRBJ1-1,TGTGCCAGCAGCCAAATCAGCCTGAACACTGAAGCTTTCTTT,CASSQISLNTEAFF
-,-,TRBV1,TRBJ2-1,TGCACCAGCAGCCACCCCGCAGGGTCCTGTCGGTCAGTGTTCTTC,CTSSHPAGSCRSVFF
-,TRBD1,TRBV15,TRBJ2-3,TGTGCCACCAGCAGGGGGAAAACCCGGGACAGGGGCACAGATACGCAGTATTTT,CATSRGKTRDRGTDTQYF
-,-,TRBV4-3,TRBJ1-4,TGCGCCAGCAGCCAAGATCGGGGAGAAAAACTGTTTTTT,CASSQDRGEKLFF
-,-,TRBV6-5,TRBJ1-3,TGTGCCAGCAGTCGGAGGGTAGGGACTGGAAACACCATATATTTT,CASSRRVGTGNTIYF
-,-,TRBV24-1,TRBJ2-7,TGTGCCACCAGTGATCCGGAATCCTACGAGCAGTACTTC,CATSDPESYEQYF